This TCR beta chain is drawn from a study of regulatory T cells in long-lasting Graves disease. The authors built TCR beta libraries using iRepertoire HTBI primers and Arm-PCR of CDR3 regions. TCRdb reprocessed the multiplex PCR reads via MiXCR and lists one record per CDR3 protein. This table has about 350,000 distinct CDR3 sequences, about 16% appearing once. Study observations and caveats: No thyroid tissue was studied; the work used peripheral blood only. It was in persistent disease that TRBV28, TRBJ1-2 and TRBJ2-5 were favored.

Time point meaning: newly diagnosed GD, antithyroid drugs for less than 3 months. Generation of the TCR library employed RNA extracted from PBMCs. Peripheral blood, around 9 milliliters of it, was drawn into EDTA tubes. With respect to this clonotype: Its antigen remains unknown.

The CDR3 consists of 13 residues. Germline CDR1 and CDR2: SGHRS and YFSETQ. Trimming shortened V by 3 bases and J by 8 bases, and 9 bases separated the two germline ends. The same specimen was also included in a second study, on T cells in Graves' hyperthyroidism and ophthalmopathy. As that report states: Blood also contained most expanded thyroid clonotypes above 0.001.

The sample in question was peripheral blood mononuclear cells (PBMCs), obtained at new diagnosis, from a patient treated with antithyroid drugs. This clonotype originated in a woman between 18 and 29 years old with Graves disease. V is TRBV5-1 and J is TRBJ1-6; a weak D match, TRBD1 (6 bases). This chain's CDR3 is CASSSDSYSPLHF. DNA for the CDR3: TGCGCCAGCAGCTCGGACAGTTATTCACCCCTCCACTTT.